This section outlines one T cell receptor (beta chain) sequence together with its context. Using immunoSEQ multiplex PCR, the repertoire was profiled, and TCRdb retains in-frame clones only, with some absent. Found here are about 79,000 clones, about 90% of them singletons; the top ten hold 0.5% to 0.55%. This record belongs to a study of OX40 agonist ivuxolimab in advanced cancers. The germline V gene has CDR1 MNHNY and CDR2 SVGAGI (reference sequence). This CDR3 comprises 13 residues. Trimming took off 4 bases at V and 4 bases at J, with 11 bases between the two ends. The V and J genes are TRBV6-6 and TRBJ2-7, with a tentative D call TRBD2 (6 bases). This sequence originates from an adult with an advanced solid tumor such as melanoma, head and neck, liver or kidney cancer. Material: CD4+ or CD8+ T cells sorted from blood, obtained in a trial of the OX40 agonist ivuxolimab. This CDR3 reads CASSSPGEYEQYF. CDR3 DNA: TGTGCCAGCAGTTCGCCGGGAGAATACGAGCAGTACTTC.